The present T cell receptor beta chain was sequenced within a study of shared clonotypes between healthy human individuals. Study-wide results and caveats: On the whole, naive subsets had larger estimated richness than memory subsets had. Some clonotypes were shared by all four sorted-subset donors, while others were not shared. The non-shared ones had lower generation probabilities than the shared ones.

The CDR3 has 23 residues. J lost 0 bases, V lost 0 bases, and 22 bases had no gene match. The germline gives CDR1 MDHEN, CDR2 SYDVKM. With regard to this clone: Its specificity is not known.

Approximately 210 ng DNA, approximately 30,000 T cell genomes, went into each sorted-subset replicate PCR. Clones were sequenced by immunoSEQ multiplex PCR, and TCRdb holds only the in-frame ones, with some missing. This sample carries some 1.4 million clones, approximately 96% of them seen once, and the ten largest clones take roughly 1.2%. The sequence came from a man in his thirties or forties in good health. Material for sequencing was naive CD4+ T cells sorted from blood. Subset noted: CD45RA+ positively selected. The chain recombines TRBV28 with TRBJ2-1, with 8 positions matching TRBD2. CDR3 region: CASSLWAGSAGGHHTSSYNEQFF. CDR3 bases: TGTGCCAGCAGTTTATGGGCCGGATCGGCGGGGGGACACCATACAAGCTCCTACAATGAGCAGTTCTTC.